This T cell receptor beta chain was identified in a study of shared clonotypes between healthy human individuals. PCR replicates from unsorted PBMC used roughly 300 ng DNA, and this amount was roughly 32,000 T cell genomes. In the authors' workflow: Filtering differed because ImmunoSEQ produced junction-only sequences that carried no quality scores. Sequenced by immunoSEQ multiplex PCR; TCRdb stores in-frame clones only, minus some. For V, J and clone size, that table is used; D and trimming come from the DNA. The repertoire holds about 500,000 clones, with roughly four fifths as singletons. The germline V gene encodes CDR1 MGHRA and CDR2 YSYEKL. The V end lost 4 bases, the J end lost 1 base, and 13 bases lay between the germline ends. The CDR3 is made up of 15 amino acids. This clone was recorded many times.

The specimen was PBMCs. The receptor was derived from a woman aged 40 to 50 in good health. Some clones in this sample may be carry-over from other donors' samples. V and J are TRBV4-1 and TRBJ2-5, with unresolved D. CDR3 bases: TGCGCCAGCAGCCGTCTCCCGACGGCCCAAGAGACCCAGTACTTC. It yields the protein CASSRLPTAQETQYF.